Following are 25 T cell receptor beta chains from one sample sequenced in a study of monozygotic twins with inflammatory bowel disease. TCRdb re-called the 5' RACE reads and catalogs CDR3 proteins one per entry, DNA excluded. The clone table shows 400,000 or so distinct CDR3 sequences, with the ten largest holding around 2.4%. Sequencing used blood. All receptors derive from a human donor with ulcerative colitis or Crohn's disease, or a healthy co-twin of an affected twin (not recorded which).

This chain's CDR3 is CASQESGKAGETQYF. V usage is TRBV19 and J usage is TRBJ2-5; the TCRdb D gene call, TRBD2, has no DNA to confirm it. Germline CDR1 and CDR2: LNHDA and SQIVND (reference sequence). The CDR3 loop spans 15 amino acids.

This chain uses TRBV11-2 with TRBJ1-3; TCRdb's D call of TRBD1 is untestable without DNA. The length of the CDR3 is 18 residues. Germline values: CDR1 SGHAT, CDR2 FQNNGV. This CDR3 reads CASSSRMRRGLGGNTIYF.

The CDR3 region is CASRGLGSADEQFF. The chain has TRBV12-3 or TRBV12-4 and TRBJ2-1; TCRdb designates TRBD2, a call that cannot be tested without DNA. This CDR3 is 14 amino acids long.

This chain joins TRBV25-1 and TRBJ2-1; TCRdb outputs TRBD1, but without DNA this stays unchecked. Germline V gene data show CDR1 as MGHDK and CDR2 as SYGVNS. This CDR3 is 17 amino acids long. CDR3 residues: CASSEYAGGGAYNEQFF.

The chain has TRBV18 and TRBJ1-1. The CDR3 consists of 13 residues. Germline V lookup: CDR1 KGHSH, CDR2 LQKENI. This CDR3 is CASSPNLNTEAFF.

V gene TRBV18 combines with J gene TRBJ1-2. Germline lookup yields CDR1 KGHSH and CDR2 LQKENI. The CDR3 runs to 13 residues. CDR3 loop: CASSLGGGNGYTF.

The chain combines TRBV27 with TRBJ2-5; the TRBD2 assignment by TCRdb is unverifiable without DNA. Germline loops: CDR1 MNHEY, CDR2 SMNVEV (reference sequence). This CDR3 is 14 amino acids long. The CDR3 sequence is CASSPAVVLSTQYF.

J is TRBJ1-2 and V is TRBV14; TCRdb lists TRBD1, though no DNA is available to test this call. Germline V gives CDR1 SGHDN, CDR2 FVKESK. This CDR3 has 16 amino acids. This CDR3 reads CASSQDSVSRPYGYTF.

The CDR3 reads CATSRDRGMSSGNTIYF. V is TRBV15 and J is TRBJ1-3; the D gene TCRdb calls, TRBD1, cannot be checked with no DNA. Germline values: CDR1 LNHNV, CDR2 YYDKDF (reference sequence). This CDR3 region has 17 residues. Together with reference TRBV15 and TRBJ1-3, the CDR3 gives the full variable domain: DAMVIQNPRYQVTQFGKPVTLSCSQTLNHNVMYWYQQKSSQAPKLLFHYYDKDFNNEADTPDNFQSRRPNTSFCFLDIRSPGLGDTAMYLCATSRDRGMSSGNTIYFGEGSWLTVV.

The genes are TRBV11-2 and TRBJ2-1; as DNA is missing, the TRBD2 call by TCRdb cannot be tested. Germline V gene lookup returns CDR1 SGHAT and CDR2 FQNNGV. CDR3 length: 16 amino acids. The CDR3 region is CASSLDERNDYNEQFF.

The V gene is TRBV18, the J gene TRBJ2-2. CDR3 length: 14 amino acids. Germline V lookup: CDR1 KGHSH, CDR2 LQKENI. This CDR3 is CASSPPGNTGELFF.

This chain links TRBV29-1 with TRBJ1-5. The germline CDR1 and CDR2 sequences are SQVTM and ANQGSEA. The CDR3 contains 12 residues. CDR3 sequence reads: CSVEGNGQPQHF.

The genes are TRBV7-8 and TRBJ1-1; TCRdb indicates TRBD1, and absent DNA this call remains unverified. The germline CDR1 and CDR2 sequences are SGHVS and FQNEAQ. The CDR3 sequence is 14 residues long. This chain's CDR3 is CASSPLATGTEAFF. Full variable domain (missing parts from reference TRBV7-8 and TRBJ1-1): GAGVSQSPRYKVAKRGQDVALRCDPISGHVSLFWYQQALGQGPEFLTYFQNEAQLDKSGLPSDRFFAERPEGSVSTLKIQRTQQEDSAVYLCASSPLATGTEAFFGQGTRLTVV.

The rearrangement joins TRBV12-3 or TRBV12-4 to TRBJ1-4. The CDR3 is 13 amino acids. CDR3 residues: CASSPGEDEKLFF.

This chain joins TRBV24-1 and TRBJ1-2; absent DNA, TCRdb's TRBD1 call cannot be checked. There are 12 residues in the CDR3. Germline assignment: CDR1 KGHDR and CDR2 SFDVKD. The CDR3 here is CATHDSTYGYTF.

The chain couples TRBV6-5 to TRBJ1-5; TCRdb gives TRBD1 as the D gene, but with no DNA this cannot be confirmed. The CDR3 has 17 residues. CDR1 MNHEY and CDR2 SVGAGI come from the germline V gene. The CDR3 spells CASSTRGTGGGNQPQHF.

V gene TRBV6-1 combines with J gene TRBJ2-4; TCRdb indicates TRBD1, and absent DNA this call remains unverified. This CDR3 comprises 16 residues. CDR1 and CDR2 (germline): MNHNS, SASEGT. CDR3 residues: CASSSGRPGAKNIQYF.

This chain joins TRBV7-2 and TRBJ2-2; the D call from TCRdb, TRBD1, cannot be confirmed without DNA. The CDR3 loop spans 15 amino acids. Germline lookup yields CDR1 SGHTA and CDR2 FQGNSA. The CDR3 sequence: CASSSRDLGTGELFF.

This chain uses TRBV27 with TRBJ1-2; TCRdb picks TRBD1, but there is no DNA to check that call. This CDR3 is built from 15 residues. Germline CDR1 and CDR2: MNHEY and SMNVEV (reference sequence). CDR3 region: CASWASATGYYGYTF.

The chain joins TRBV10-3 to TRBJ1-1. This CDR3 comprises 13 residues. Per the germline V gene, CDR1 is ENHRY and CDR2 is SYGVKD. This CDR3 is CAIRAGLGTEAFF.

The chain combines TRBV9 with TRBJ2-1; the TCRdb call, TRBD1, lacks DNA for checking. In germline, CDR1 is SGDLS, CDR2 YYNGEE. The CDR3 is 17 amino acids. CDR3 sequence reads: CASSVSPGQGIYNEQFF. The full variable domain, its missing parts supplied by reference TRBV9 and TRBJ2-1, is DSGVTQTPKHLITATGQRVTLRCSPRSGDLSVYWYQQSLDQGLQFLIQYYNGEERAKGNILERFSAQQFPDLHSELNLSSLELGDSALYFCASSVSPGQGIYNEQFFGPGTRLTVL.

CDR3 sequence reads: CASSADRVYGYTF. The rearrangement links TRBV7-2 to TRBJ1-2; TCRdb names TRBD1, which stays unverified in the absence of DNA. The CDR3 extends over 13 amino acids. Germline V gives CDR1 SGHTA, CDR2 FQGNSA.

The V call is TRBV30, the J call TRBJ1-1; with no DNA, the TCRdb D assignment of TRBD1 cannot be verified. Germline CDR1 and CDR2: GTSNPN and SVGIG (reference sequence). CDR3 length equals 13 residues. CDR3 sequence reads: CAWLGTPNTEAFF. Full variable domain (missing parts from reference TRBV30 and TRBJ1-1): SQTIHQWPATLVQPVGSPLSLECTVEGTSNPNLYWYRQAAGRGLQLLFYSVGIGQISSEVPQNLSASRPQDRQFILSSKKLLLSDSGFYLCAWLGTPNTEAFFGQGTRLTVV.

The chain uses TRBV11-2 and TRBJ2-1; TCRdb designates TRBD2, a call that cannot be tested without DNA. The CDR3 extends over 14 amino acids. The germline V gene encodes CDR1 SGHAT and CDR2 FQNNGV. This chain's CDR3 is CASSLVGTSNEQFF.

The rearrangement joins TRBV27 to TRBJ2-7; absent DNA, TCRdb's TRBD2 call cannot be checked. Germline-derived CDR1 and CDR2 are MNHEY and SMNVEV (reference sequence). The CDR3 spans 15 residues. CDR3 region: CASSQPEDYLNEQYF.